One and the same sample provided the 9 T cell receptor beta chains below, sequenced in a study of blood T cell repertoires in COVID-19. Assay used: immunoSEQ multiplex PCR; TCRdb lists only in-frame clones, some missing. The sample holds approximately 170,000 clones, about 81% seen once. Material: peripheral blood. These receptor sequences come from a human donor in a cohort sampled during active COVID-19.

This chain links TRBV7-9 with TRBJ1-1; 8 bases map to TRBD1. Germline-derived CDR1 and CDR2 are SEHNR and FQNEAQ (reference sequence). J gave up 1 base and V 5 bases, and 3 bases lay outside the gene matches. The CDR3 consists of 14 residues. DNA for the CDR3: TGTGCCAGCAGCATGGGACAGGAGAACACTGAAGCTTTCTTT. Amino acids: CASSMGQENTEAFF. Looking up the rest from reference TRBV7-9 and TRBJ1-1 gives the full variable domain: DTGVSQNPRHKITKRGQNVTFRCDPISEHNRLYWYRQTLGQGPEFLTYFQNEAQLEKSRLLSDRFSAERPKGSFSTLEIQRTEQGDSAMYLCASSMGQENTEAFFGQGTRLTVV.

This chain joins TRBV5-8 and TRBJ1-5, with D possibly being TRBD1 (6 bases). Trimming shortened V by 3 bases and J by 5 bases, and 15 bases separated the two germline ends. The CDR3 consists of 15 residues. The germline V gene encodes CDR1 SGHTS and CDR2 YDEGEE. The CDR3 here is CASSSESGVYQPQHF. The CDR3 DNA reads as TGTGCCAGCAGCTCGGAGTCAGGGGTCTATCAGCCCCAGCATTTT.

The J gene is TRBJ1-2, the V gene TRBV29-1, with no clear D. CDR1 is SQVTM, CDR2 ANQGSEA, per germline. V lost 6 bases and J lost 8, with 16 bases in between. CDR3 length equals 12 residues. The CDR3 loop reads CSVVHSMIGYTF. In nucleotides, the CDR3 is TGCAGCGTGGTACACAGTATGATAGGCTACACCTTC.

The chain links TRBV12-3 or TRBV12-4 to TRBJ1-5; the D is unclear. The CDR3 has 13 residues. V dropped 3 bases and J dropped 3 bases, with 6 bases sitting between them. Written as DNA, the CDR3 is TGTGCCAGCAGTTTCGACACCAATCAGCCCCAGCATTTT. Its protein is CASSFDTNQPQHF.

V gene TRBV7-9 combines with J gene TRBJ2-1, with D maybe TRBD2 (6 bases). The CDR3 has 15 residues. Trimming took off 2 bases at V and 3 bases at J, with 11 bases between the two ends. CDR1 is SEHNR, CDR2 FQNEAQ, per germline (reference sequence). This CDR3 is CASSLRRGNYNEQFF. The CDR3 DNA reads TGTGCCAGCAGCTTAAGGAGGGGAAACTACAATGAGCAGTTCTTC.

The genes are TRBV7-2 and TRBJ2-3; 9 nucleotides match TRBD2. The V segment lost 6 bases and the J segment 6 bases; nucleotides outside the gene matches: 10. CDR1 and CDR2 from the germline V gene are SGHTA and FQGNSA. CDR3 length: 15 amino acids. The CDR3 coding sequence is TGTGCCAGCAGGAATAGCGGGAGTAAAGGGGATACGCAGTATTTT. Its protein product is CASRNSGSKGDTQYF.

This clone has a single count. V usage is TRBV11-3 and J usage is TRBJ2-5, with D perhaps TRBD2 (6 bases). This CDR3 is built from 14 residues. Germline loops: CDR1 SGHNT, CDR2 YENEEA. V gave up 3 bases and J gave up 5 bases, with 13 bases separating them. The CDR3 DNA sequence: TGTGCCAGCAGCTTGGGCGGGGACCCGGAGACCCAGTACTTC. Its protein is CASSLGGDPETQYF.

The table lists this clone with many counts. The V gene is TRBV19, the J gene TRBJ1-3; no reliable D call. Trimming removed 3 bases from V and 2 bases from J, with 8 bases in between. CDR3 length: 14 amino acids. Per the germline V gene, CDR1 is LNHDA and CDR2 is SQIVND (reference sequence). The CDR3 DNA reads as TGTGCCAGTAGTATCGTACAGACTGGAAACACCATATATTTT. Amino acid sequence: CASSIVQTGNTIYF.

The chain uses TRBV19 and TRBJ1-6; 8 positions agree with TRBD1. The CDR3 has 16 residues. V was clipped by 7 bases and J by 1 base; unmatched bases: 6. CDR1 LNHDA and CDR2 SQIVND come from the germline V gene (reference sequence). The DNA for the CDR3 is TGTGCCAGTACCCCGACAGGGGATTCCTATAATTCACCCCTCCACTTT. It encodes CASTPTGDSYNSPLHF. Complete variable domain (other parts from reference TRBV19 and TRBJ1-6): DGGITQSPKYLFRKEGQNVTLSCEQNLNHDAMYWYRQDPGQGLRLIYYSQIVNDFQKGDIAEGYSVSREKKESFPLTVTSAQKNPTAFYLCASTPTGDSYNSPLHFGNGTRLTVT.